These 22 T cell receptor beta chains came from one sample sequenced in a study of cytomegalovirus exposure and HLA in healthy donors. Measured with immunoSEQ multiplex PCR; TCRdb has only the in-frame clones, and not every one. The table lists 85,000 to 120,000 clones, less than 90% of them singletons, with roughly 2% in the top ten. Source material: PBMCs. The receptors were sampled from a woman between 18 and 30 years old in good health and CMV-seropositive.

The rearrangement joins TRBV13 to TRBJ2-2; 15 bases align to TRBD2. Germline-derived CDR1 and CDR2 are PRHDT and FYEKMQ (reference sequence). The V gene end was trimmed by 5 bases and the J gene end by 6 bases; junction bases not matched to a gene: 7. The CDR3 sequence is 17 residues long. CDR3 residues: CASSARTSGGASGELFF. Here the CDR3 DNA reads TGTGCCAGCAGCGCCAGGACTAGCGGGGGGGCCTCCGGGGAGCTGTTTTTT.

The rearrangement joins TRBV7-9 to TRBJ1-4; TRBD1 matches 7 bases. The length of the CDR3 is 15 residues. Germline V gene lookup returns CDR1 SEHNR and CDR2 FQNEAQ (reference sequence). V lost 4 bases and J lost 3; bases outside the gene matches: 5. The CDR3 loop is CASSSTGMANEKLFF. CDR3 sequence (DNA): TGTGCCAGCAGCTCGACAGGGATGGCTAATGAAAAACTGTTTTTT. The full variable domain, its missing parts supplied by reference TRBV7-9 and TRBJ1-4, is DTGVSQNPRHKITKRGQNVTFRCDPISEHNRLYWYRQTLGQGPEFLTYFQNEAQLEKSRLLSDRFSAERPKGSFSTLEIQRTEQGDSAMYLCASSSTGMANEKLFFGSGTQLSVL.

This rearrangement joins TRBV5-6 to TRBJ1-2; the D is unclear. Trimming pared 4 bases from V and 5 bases from J, leaving 21 bases between. This CDR3 comprises 16 residues. In germline, CDR1 is SGHDT, CDR2 YYEEEE. The CDR3 coding sequence is TGTGCCAGCAGCACAGCGAGAAGTGGACGGAGGTATGGCTACACCTTC. Translation: CASSTARSGRRYGYTF.

This chain links TRBV19 with TRBJ2-5; maybe TRBD2 (6 bases). Germline V CDR1 and CDR2: LNHDA, SQIVND (reference sequence). This CDR3 is 12 amino acids long. With 8 bases removed from V and 5 bases from J, the gap between germline ends came to 12 bases. In nucleotides, the CDR3 is TGTGCCAGTGCGGGGAACGGGGAGACCCAGTACTTC. As protein: CASAGNGETQYF.

This chain links TRBV5-4 with TRBJ2-7; 9 nucleotides agree with TRBD2. From germline, CDR1 is SGHNT and CDR2 YYREEE (reference sequence). The J segment lost 2 bases and the V segment lost 6 bases, leaving 9 bases of the junction unmatched. This CDR3 contains 15 residues. In DNA, the CDR3 is TGTGCCAGCACCCCAGGAAGCGGGGGGCCCTACGAGCAGTACTTC. As protein: CASTPGSGGPYEQYF.

This clone appeared a few times. The chain combines TRBV25-1 with TRBJ2-2, with TRBD1 as a possible D gene (6 bases). The CDR3 is 11 amino acids. V was pared by 8 bases and J by 5 bases, with 6 bases between. Germline CDR1 MGHDK, CDR2 SYGVNS. CDR3: CASGTTGELFF. In DNA form, the CDR3 reads TGTGCCAGCGGGACAACCGGGGAGCTGTTTTTT.

This clone has a handful of counts. The V call is TRBV27, the J call TRBJ1-2, with unresolved D. With 4 bases removed from V and 8 bases from J, the gap between germline ends came to 11 bases. This CDR3 contains 12 residues. Germline values: CDR1 MNHEY, CDR2 SMNVEV (reference sequence). Here the CDR3 DNA reads TGTGCCAGCAGTTCCGGAGGGCGGGGCTACACCTTC. Translation gives CASSSGGRGYTF.

This clone was counted between two and nine times. This chain joins TRBV28 and TRBJ2-2; 9 bases map to TRBD2. The trim removed 5 bases at V and 7 bases at J, leaving 8 bases unmatched. The CDR3 has 15 residues. Germline CDR1 and CDR2: MDHEN and SYDVKM. The CDR3 region has the DNA TGTGCCAGCAGTCCAGGGACTAGCATTGTCGGGGAGCTGTTTTTT. This codes for CASSPGTSIVGELFF.

The genes are TRBV19 and TRBJ2-2, with 11 bases lining up with TRBD2. The CDR3 is 14 amino acids. The germline V gene encodes CDR1 LNHDA and CDR2 SQIVND (reference sequence). The junction had 5 bases not matched to a gene; V was cut back by 4 bases and J by 10 bases. The CDR3 loop is CASSRGLAVLELFF. The CDR3 nucleotides read TGTGCCAGTAGTAGGGGACTAGCGGTGTTGGAGCTGTTTTTT.

Many counts were recorded for this clone. The rearrangement joins TRBV28 to TRBJ2-5; D unclear. V lost 6 bases, J lost 10 bases, and 12 bases lay in between. CDR1 MDHEN and CDR2 SYDVKM come from the germline V gene. The CDR3 loop spans 11 amino acids. CDR3 sequence: CASRQMPYQYF. The CDR3 nucleotides are TGTGCCAGCAGACAGATGCCCTACCAGTACTTC.

This clone was seen at least ten times. Other DNA sequences in the same sample also yield this CDR3. The chain couples TRBV6-4 to TRBJ2-2; D not resolved. Trimming cost V 0 bases and J 3 bases, with 5 bases left between them. The CDR3 runs 14 residues. Germline V gene lookup returns CDR1 MRHNA and CDR2 SNTAGT. CDR3 DNA sequence: TGTGCCAGCAGTGACTCGGCAGACACCGGGGAGCTGTTTTTT. Translating gives CASSDSADTGELFF.

This chain connects TRBV9 to TRBJ2-7; 7 bases fit TRBD1. The CDR3 has 15 residues. Germline V CDR1 and CDR2: SGDLS, YYNGEE. V lost 4 bases and J lost 4; bases outside the gene matches: 11. The CDR3: CASSRRGDRVYEQYF. The CDR3 DNA is TGTGCCAGCAGCAGACGCGGAGACAGGGTGTACGAGCAGTACTTC.

The chain uses TRBV13 and TRBJ2-2, with a weak D call TRBD2 (6 bases). The CDR3 has 18 residues. Germline lookup yields CDR1 PRHDT and CDR2 FYEKMQ (reference sequence). The V gene lost 0 bases and the J gene lost 2 bases, with 16 bases spanning the gap. The CDR3 here is CASSLGGGGAINTGELFF. The CDR3 DNA reads as TGTGCCAGCAGCTTAGGGGGCGGAGGGGCCATAAACACCGGGGAGCTGTTTTTT.

The genes are TRBV7-9 and TRBJ1-4, with 7 bases fitting TRBD1. This CDR3 spans 13 amino acids. Germline CDR1 reads SEHNR; CDR2 reads FQNEAQ (reference sequence). V lost 5 bases to trimming and J lost 7 bases; unmatched junction nucleotides: 4. CDR3 sequence reads: CASSGGTAEKLFF. In nucleotides, the CDR3 is TGTGCCAGCAGCGGAGGGACAGCTGAAAAACTGTTTTTT.

The V gene is TRBV9, the J gene TRBJ1-2; D gene uncertain. The V end lost 3 bases, the J end lost 1 base, and 4 bases lay between the germline ends. From germline, CDR1 is SGDLS and CDR2 YYNGEE. This CDR3 is 12 amino acids long. The CDR3 loop reads CASSGNNYGYTF. The DNA of the CDR3 is TGTGCCAGCAGCGGTAATAACTATGGCTACACCTTC. Together with reference TRBV9 and TRBJ1-2, the CDR3 gives the full variable domain: DSGVTQTPKHLITATGQRVTLRCSPRSGDLSVYWYQQSLDQGLQFLIQYYNGEERAKGNILERFSAQQFPDLHSELNLSSLELGDSALYFCASSGNNYGYTFGSGTRLTVV.

V and J are TRBV19 and TRBJ2-5; D perhaps matches TRBD1 (6 bases). This CDR3 region has 13 residues. Germline-derived CDR1 and CDR2 are LNHDA and SQIVND (reference sequence). The V gene lost 5 bases and the J gene lost 3 bases, with 10 bases spanning the gap. The CDR3 reads CASSPRTEETQYF. CDR3 bases: TGTGCCAGTAGTCCCCGGACAGAAGAGACCCAGTACTTC. Complete variable domain (other parts from reference TRBV19 and TRBJ2-5): DGGITQSPKYLFRKEGQNVTLSCEQNLNHDAMYWYRQDPGQGLRLIYYSQIVNDFQKGDIAEGYSVSREKKESFPLTVTSAQKNPTAFYLCASSPRTEETQYFGPGTRLLVL.

This clone has only a few counts. This chain joins TRBV7-8 and TRBJ1-1; TRBD1 is a possible D gene (5 bases). This CDR3 is 14 amino acids long. CDR1 is SGHVS and CDR2 is FQNEAQ in the germline V gene. With 3 bases removed from V and 1 base from J, the gap between germline ends came to 9 bases. This CDR3 is CASSFDRGNTEAFF. The DNA for the CDR3 is TGTGCCAGCAGCTTTGACAGAGGGAACACTGAAGCTTTCTTT.

This clone came up a few times. The chain joins TRBV25-1 to TRBJ1-3, with a tentative D call TRBD1 (6 bases). Trimming removed 2 bases from V and 2 bases from J, with 10 bases in between. Germline lookup yields CDR1 MGHDK and CDR2 SYGVNS. This CDR3 spans 15 amino acids. The CDR3 DNA follows: TGTGCCAGCAGTGAAACAGGGAGCCCTGGAAACACCATATATTTT. Translated, it gives CASSETGSPGNTIYF.

The chain has TRBV7-9 and TRBJ2-1, with 8 bases identical to TRBD2. The CDR3 is made up of 17 amino acids. The germline V gene encodes CDR1 SEHNR and CDR2 FQNEAQ (reference sequence). The ends lost 4 bases at V and 4 bases at J; junction bases unmatched: 12. The CDR3 DNA follows: TGTGCCAGCAGCTCATCTTACCGCGGGGGGCTATACAATGAGCAGTTCTTC. Translated: CASSSSYRGGLYNEQFF.

Only a few counts were recorded for this clone. The chain carries TRBV6-1 and TRBJ1-1; D is uncertain. Germline V CDR1 and CDR2: MNHNS, SASEGT. The V and J ends lost 3 bases and 11 bases respectively, with 10 bases between them. The CDR3 runs 11 residues. In DNA, the CDR3 is TGTGCCAGCAGTGAGTTGGTCAGGGCTTTCTTT. It codes for CASSELVRAFF.

The rearrangement joins TRBV4-3 to TRBJ1-4; 8 bases are shared with TRBD1. This CDR3 is built from 14 residues. Germline loops: CDR1 LGHNA, CDR2 YSLEER. The V segment lost 5 bases and the J segment 4 bases; nucleotides outside the gene matches: 3. The CDR3 is CASSNRGINEKLFF. In DNA form, the CDR3 reads TGCGCCAGCAGCAACAGGGGGATTAATGAAAAACTGTTTTTT.

This clone was seen only a few times. The chain recombines TRBV29-1 with TRBJ1-2; D remains unclear. Germline V CDR1 and CDR2: SQVTM, ANQGSEA. Trimming stripped 0 bases from V and 2 bases from J, with 7 bases between. The CDR3 consists of 13 residues. This CDR3 reads CSVEDATNYGYTF. The DNA for the CDR3 is TGCAGCGTTGAAGATGCCACAAACTATGGCTACACCTTC.